This TCR beta chain emerged from a study of blood T cell repertoires in COVID-19. Overall study context: Acute-phase and convalescent COVID-19 samples originated in the United States, Italy and Spain. From T cells, B-cell-depleted T cells, or PBMCs came the material, which was cDNA or gDNA.

In the authors' workflow: Reference gene primer amplification gave estimated nucleated cell counts. Profiled with immunoSEQ multiplex PCR; TCRdb holds only in-frame clones, not every one. V and J calls and clone size are as listed in that table; D and trimming were resolved from the DNA. The table lists around 130,000 clones, 87% of them singletons. Trimming cost V 1 base and J 5 bases, with 8 bases left between them. The CDR3 has 13 amino acids. Germline values: CDR1 LGHDT, CDR2 YNNKEL (reference sequence). This TCR came from a woman aged 45-65 years with acute or convalescent COVID-19. The V and J genes are TRBV3-1 (or the pseudogene TRBV3-2) and TRBJ1-1; D not resolved. Sequenced material: peripheral blood. CDR3 bases: TGTGCCAGCAGCCAAGTTGGGGAGACTGAAGCTTTCTTT. This encodes CASSQVGETEAFF.